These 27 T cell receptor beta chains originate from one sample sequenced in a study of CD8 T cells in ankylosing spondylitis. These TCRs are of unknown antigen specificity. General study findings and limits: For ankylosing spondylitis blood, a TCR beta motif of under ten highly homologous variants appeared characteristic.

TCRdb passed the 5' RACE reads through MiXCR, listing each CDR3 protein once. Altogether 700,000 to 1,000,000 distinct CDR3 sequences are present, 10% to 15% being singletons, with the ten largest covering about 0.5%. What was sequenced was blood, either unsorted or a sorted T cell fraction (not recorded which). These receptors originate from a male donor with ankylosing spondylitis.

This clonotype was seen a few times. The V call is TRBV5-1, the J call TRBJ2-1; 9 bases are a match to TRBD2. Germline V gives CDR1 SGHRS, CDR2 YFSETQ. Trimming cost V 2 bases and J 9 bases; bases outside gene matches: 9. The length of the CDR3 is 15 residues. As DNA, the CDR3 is TGCGCCAGCAGCTTTAGAGTAGCGGGAGTAAGTGAGCAGTTCTTC. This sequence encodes CASSFRVAGVSEQFF. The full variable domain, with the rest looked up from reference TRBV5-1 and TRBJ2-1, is KAGVTQTPRYLIKTRGQQVTLSCSPISGHRSVSWYQQTPGQGLQFLFEYFSETQRNKGNFPGRFSGRQFSNSRSEMNVSTLELGDSALYLCASSFRVAGVSEQFFGPGTRLTVL.

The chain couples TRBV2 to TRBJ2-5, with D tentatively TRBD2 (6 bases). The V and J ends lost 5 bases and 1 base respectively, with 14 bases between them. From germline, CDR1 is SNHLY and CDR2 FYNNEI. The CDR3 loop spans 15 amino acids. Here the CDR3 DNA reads TGTGCCAGCAGTCGTAGCGGCGTAACCCAAGAGACCCAGTACTTC. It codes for CASSRSGVTQETQYF.

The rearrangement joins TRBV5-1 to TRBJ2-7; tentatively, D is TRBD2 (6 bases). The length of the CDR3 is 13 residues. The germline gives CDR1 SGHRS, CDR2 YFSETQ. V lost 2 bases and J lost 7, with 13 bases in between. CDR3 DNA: TGCGCCAGCAGCTTTGCGGGATCGTGGGAGCAGTACTTC. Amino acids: CASSFAGSWEQYF.

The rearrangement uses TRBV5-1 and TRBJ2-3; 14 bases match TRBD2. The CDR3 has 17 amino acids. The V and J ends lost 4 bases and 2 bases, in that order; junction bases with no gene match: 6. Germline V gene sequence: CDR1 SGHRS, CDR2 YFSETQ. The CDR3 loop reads CASSLGLAGGYTDTQYF. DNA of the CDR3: TGCGCCAGCAGCCTCGGACTAGCGGGGGGATACACAGATACGCAGTATTTT.

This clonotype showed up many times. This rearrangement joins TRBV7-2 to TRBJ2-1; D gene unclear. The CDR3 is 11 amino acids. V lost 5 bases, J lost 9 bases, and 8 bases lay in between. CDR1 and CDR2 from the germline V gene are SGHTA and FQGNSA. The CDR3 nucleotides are TGTGCCAGCAGCCCTTATAGTGAGCAGTTCTTC. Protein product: CASSPYSEQFF.

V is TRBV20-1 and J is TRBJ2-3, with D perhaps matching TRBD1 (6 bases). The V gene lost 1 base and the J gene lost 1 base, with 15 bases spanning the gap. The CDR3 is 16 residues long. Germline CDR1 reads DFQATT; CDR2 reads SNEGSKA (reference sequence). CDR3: CSARAVSGHRTDTQYF. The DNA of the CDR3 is TGCAGTGCTAGAGCTGTATCGGGACACCGCACAGATACGCAGTATTTT.

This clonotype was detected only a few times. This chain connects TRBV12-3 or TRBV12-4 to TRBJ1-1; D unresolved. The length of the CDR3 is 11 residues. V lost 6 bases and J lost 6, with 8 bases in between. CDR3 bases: TGTGCCAGCAGCCCTCGCTCTGAAGCTTTCTTT. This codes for CASSPRSEAFF.

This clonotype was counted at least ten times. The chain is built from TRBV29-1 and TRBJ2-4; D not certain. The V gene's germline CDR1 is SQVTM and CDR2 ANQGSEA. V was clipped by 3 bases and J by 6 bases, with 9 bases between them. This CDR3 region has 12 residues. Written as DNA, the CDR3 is TGCAGCGTTGACTTGGCCGGAAACATTCAGTACTTC. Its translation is CSVDLAGNIQYF.

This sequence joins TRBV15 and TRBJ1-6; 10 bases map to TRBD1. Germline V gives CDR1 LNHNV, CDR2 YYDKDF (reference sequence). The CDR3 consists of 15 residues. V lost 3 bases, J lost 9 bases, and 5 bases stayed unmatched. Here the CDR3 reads CATSSGTGAGSPLHF. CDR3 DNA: TGTGCCACCAGCAGTGGGACAGGGGCGGGTTCACCCCTCCACTTT.

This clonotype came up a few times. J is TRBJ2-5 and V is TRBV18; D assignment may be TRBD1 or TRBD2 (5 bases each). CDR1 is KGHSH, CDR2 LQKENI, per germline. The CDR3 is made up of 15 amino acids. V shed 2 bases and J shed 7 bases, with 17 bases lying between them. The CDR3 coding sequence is TGTGCCAGCTCACCAAGGGACCCGACTCTCGGGACCCAGTACTTC. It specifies CASSPRDPTLGTQYF.

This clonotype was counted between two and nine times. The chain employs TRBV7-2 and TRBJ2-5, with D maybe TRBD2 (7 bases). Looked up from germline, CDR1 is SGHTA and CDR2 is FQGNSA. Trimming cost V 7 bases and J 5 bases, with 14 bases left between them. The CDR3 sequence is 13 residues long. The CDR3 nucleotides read TGTGCCAGCACCATTAGGGGGGGGGAGACCCAGTACTTC. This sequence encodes CASTIRGGETQYF.

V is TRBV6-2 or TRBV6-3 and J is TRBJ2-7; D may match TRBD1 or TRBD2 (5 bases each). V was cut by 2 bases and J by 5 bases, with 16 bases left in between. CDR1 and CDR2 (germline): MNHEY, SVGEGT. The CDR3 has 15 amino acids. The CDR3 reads CASSYLEGRDNEQYF. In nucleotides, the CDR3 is TGTGCCAGCAGTTACCTCGAGGGCAGGGATAACGAGCAGTACTTC.

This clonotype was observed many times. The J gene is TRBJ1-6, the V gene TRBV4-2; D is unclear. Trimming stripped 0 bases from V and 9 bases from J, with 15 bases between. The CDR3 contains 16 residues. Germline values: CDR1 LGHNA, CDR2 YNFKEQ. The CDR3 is CASSQERGQSGSPLHF. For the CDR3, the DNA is TGTGCCAGCAGCCAAGAACGAGGGCAGTCGGGTTCACCCCTCCACTTT.

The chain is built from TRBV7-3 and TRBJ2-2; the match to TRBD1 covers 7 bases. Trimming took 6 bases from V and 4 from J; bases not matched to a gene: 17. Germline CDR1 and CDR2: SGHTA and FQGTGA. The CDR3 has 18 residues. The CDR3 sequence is CASRARRSGTAATGELFF. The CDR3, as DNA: TGTGCCAGCAGGGCTCGTAGATCAGGGACAGCGGCCACCGGGGAGCTGTTTTTT.

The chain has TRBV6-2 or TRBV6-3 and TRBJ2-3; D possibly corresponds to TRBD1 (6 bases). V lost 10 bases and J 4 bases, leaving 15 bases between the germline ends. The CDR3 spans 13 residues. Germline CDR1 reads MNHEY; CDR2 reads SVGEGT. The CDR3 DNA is TGTGCCACCGCCCGGCAGGGGTCAGATACGCAGTATTTT. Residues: CATARQGSDTQYF.

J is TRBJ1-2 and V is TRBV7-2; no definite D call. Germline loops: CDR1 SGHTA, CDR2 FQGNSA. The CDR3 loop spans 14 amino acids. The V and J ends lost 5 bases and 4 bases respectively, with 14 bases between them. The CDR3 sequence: CASSRTVLSYGYTF. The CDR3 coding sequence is TGTGCCAGCAGCCGGACGGTTCTTAGCTATGGCTACACCTTC.

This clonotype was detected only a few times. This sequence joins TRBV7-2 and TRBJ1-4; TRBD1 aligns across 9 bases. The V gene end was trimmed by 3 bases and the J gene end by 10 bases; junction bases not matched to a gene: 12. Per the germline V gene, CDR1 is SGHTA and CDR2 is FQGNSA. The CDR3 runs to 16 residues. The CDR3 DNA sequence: TGTGCCAGCAGCTTTTCCCGGACAGGGGCCGGGGGAAAACTGTTTTTT. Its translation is CASSFSRTGAGGKLFF.

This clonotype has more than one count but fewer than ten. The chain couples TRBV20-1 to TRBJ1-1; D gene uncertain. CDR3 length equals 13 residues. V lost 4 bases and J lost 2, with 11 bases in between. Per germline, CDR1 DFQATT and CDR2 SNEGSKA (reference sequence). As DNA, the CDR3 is TGCAGTGCTACTTATCACCCCAACACTGAAGCTTTCTTT. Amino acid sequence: CSATYHPNTEAFF.

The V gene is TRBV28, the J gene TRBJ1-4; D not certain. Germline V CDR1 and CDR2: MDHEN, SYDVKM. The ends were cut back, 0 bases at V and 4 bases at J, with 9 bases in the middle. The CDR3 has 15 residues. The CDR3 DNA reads TGTGCCAGCAGTTTATGGTCAGCTGATAATGAAAAACTGTTTTTT. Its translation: CASSLWSADNEKLFF.

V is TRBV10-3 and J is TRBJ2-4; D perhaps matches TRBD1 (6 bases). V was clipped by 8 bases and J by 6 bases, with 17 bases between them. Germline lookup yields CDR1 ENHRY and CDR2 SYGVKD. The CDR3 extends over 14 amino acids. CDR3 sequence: CAISRGRGGNIQYF. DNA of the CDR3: TGTGCCATCTCCCGGGGCAGGGGTGGAAACATTCAGTACTTC.

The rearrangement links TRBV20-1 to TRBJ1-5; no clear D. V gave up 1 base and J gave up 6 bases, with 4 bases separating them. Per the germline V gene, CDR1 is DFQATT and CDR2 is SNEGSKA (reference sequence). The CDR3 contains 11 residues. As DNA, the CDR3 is TGCAGTGCTAGAGTAGGTCAGCCCCAGCATTTT. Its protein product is CSARVGQPQHF.

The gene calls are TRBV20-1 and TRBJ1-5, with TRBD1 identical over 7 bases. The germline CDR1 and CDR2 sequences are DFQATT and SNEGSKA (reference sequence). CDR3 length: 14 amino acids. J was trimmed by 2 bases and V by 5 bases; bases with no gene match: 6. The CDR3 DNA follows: TGCAGTGCTTCGACAGGGATAGGCAATCAGCCCCAGCATTTT. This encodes CSASTGIGNQPQHF.

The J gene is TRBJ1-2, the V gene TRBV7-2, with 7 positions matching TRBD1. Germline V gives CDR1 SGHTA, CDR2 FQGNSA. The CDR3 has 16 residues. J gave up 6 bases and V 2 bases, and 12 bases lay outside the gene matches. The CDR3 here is CASSLWEGAMRDGYTF. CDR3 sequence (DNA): TGTGCCAGCAGCTTATGGGAGGGGGCAATGAGGGATGGCTACACCTTC.

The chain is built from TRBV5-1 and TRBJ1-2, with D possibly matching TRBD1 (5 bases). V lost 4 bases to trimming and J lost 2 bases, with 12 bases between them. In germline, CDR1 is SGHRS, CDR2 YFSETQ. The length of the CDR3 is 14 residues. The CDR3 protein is CASSPRDSNYGYTF. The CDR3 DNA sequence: TGCGCCAGCAGCCCCCGCGACAGCAACTATGGCTACACCTTC.

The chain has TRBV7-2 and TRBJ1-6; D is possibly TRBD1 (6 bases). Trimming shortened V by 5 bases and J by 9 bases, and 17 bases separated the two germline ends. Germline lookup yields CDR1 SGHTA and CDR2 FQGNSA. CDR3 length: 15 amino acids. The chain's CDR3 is CASSLRDTPGSPLHF. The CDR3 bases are TGTGCCAGCAGCCTCCGGGACACCCCTGGTTCACCCCTCCACTTT.

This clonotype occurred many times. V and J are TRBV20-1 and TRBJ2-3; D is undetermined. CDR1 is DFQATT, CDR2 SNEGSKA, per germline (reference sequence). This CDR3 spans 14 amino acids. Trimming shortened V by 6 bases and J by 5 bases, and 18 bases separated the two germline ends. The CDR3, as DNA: TGCAGTGCCCGAGACGTGGCAGCCGTAGATACGCAGTATTTT. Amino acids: CSARDVAAVDTQYF.

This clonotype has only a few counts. DNA for the CDR3: TGTGCCAGCAGCCAACGGTACCTGAGGTACCAAGAGACCCAGTACTTC. Translation gives CASSQRYLRYQETQYF. The chain combines TRBV7-2 with TRBJ2-5, with D uncertain. This CDR3 has 16 residues. The V end lost 5 bases, the J end lost 0 bases, and 16 bases lay between the germline ends. CDR1 SGHTA and CDR2 FQGNSA come from the germline V gene.